This T cell receptor (beta chain) comes out of a study of radiation and T cells in renal cell carcinoma. Turning to the study itself: Nephrectomy followed 15 Gy stereotactic body radiation by 4 weeks. General study results and limits: In blood, top tumor clones expanded by 2 weeks, shrinking by 4. Pretreatment tumor biopsies were lacking, so baseline clonotypes are unknown.

Time point specified: blood 2 weeks post-SBRT. Sample treatment: 15 Gy SBRT to primary tumor, nephrectomy 4 weeks later. Serial blood draws occurred at baseline and 2 and 4 weeks post-SBRT. For this clone: Antigen: not known.

The CDR3 spans 12 residues. The germline V gene encodes CDR1 SGHVS and CDR2 FQNEAQ. Trimming cost V 5 bases and J 6 bases, with 11 bases left between them. Libraries were prepared by immunoSEQ multiplex PCR; TCRdb keeps only in-frame clonotypes and omits some of them. The data show roughly 130,000 clones, more than 75% seen once. V and J are TRBV7-8 and TRBJ2-7; unclear D gene. This specimen consisted of blood, obtained from a patient whose treatment included radiotherapy and nephrectomy. The TCR was taken from a woman in her 70s with renal cell carcinoma. CDR3 sequence: CASSVPPSEQYF. The CDR3 nucleotides read TGTGCCAGCAGCGTTCCCCCGTCCGAGCAGTACTTC.